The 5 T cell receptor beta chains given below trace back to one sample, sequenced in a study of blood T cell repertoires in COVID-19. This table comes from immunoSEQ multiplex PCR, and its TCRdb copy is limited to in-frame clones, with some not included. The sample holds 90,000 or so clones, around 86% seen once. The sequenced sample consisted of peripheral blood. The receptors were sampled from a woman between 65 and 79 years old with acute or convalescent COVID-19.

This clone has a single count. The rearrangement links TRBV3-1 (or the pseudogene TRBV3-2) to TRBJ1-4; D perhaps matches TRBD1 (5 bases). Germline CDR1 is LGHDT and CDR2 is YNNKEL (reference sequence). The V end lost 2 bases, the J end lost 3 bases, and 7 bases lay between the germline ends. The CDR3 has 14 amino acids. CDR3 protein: CASSQRQSNEKLFF. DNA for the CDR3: TGTGCCAGCAGCCAACGACAGTCTAATGAAAAACTGTTTTTT.

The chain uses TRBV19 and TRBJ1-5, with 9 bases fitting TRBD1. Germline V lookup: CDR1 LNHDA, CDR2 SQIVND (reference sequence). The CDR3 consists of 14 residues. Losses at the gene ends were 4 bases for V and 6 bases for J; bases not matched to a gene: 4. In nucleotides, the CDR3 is TGTGCCAGTAGTAGACAGGGGGTGTCTCAGCCCCAGCATTTT. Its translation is CASSRQGVSQPQHF.

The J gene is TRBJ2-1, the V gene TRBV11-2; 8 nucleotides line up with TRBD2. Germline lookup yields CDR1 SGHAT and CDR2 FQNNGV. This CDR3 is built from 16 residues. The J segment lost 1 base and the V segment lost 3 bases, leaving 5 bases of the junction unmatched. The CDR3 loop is CASSLSGTRSYNEQFF. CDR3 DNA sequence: TGTGCCAGCAGCTTGTCCGGGACTAGATCCTACAATGAGCAGTTCTTC.

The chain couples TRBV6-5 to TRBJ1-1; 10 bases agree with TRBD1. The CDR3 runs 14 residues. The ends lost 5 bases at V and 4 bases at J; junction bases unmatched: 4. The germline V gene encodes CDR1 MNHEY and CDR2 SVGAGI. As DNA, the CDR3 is TGTGCCAGCAGTCGACAGGGGGCGAGCACTGAAGCTTTCTTT. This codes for CASSRQGASTEAFF.

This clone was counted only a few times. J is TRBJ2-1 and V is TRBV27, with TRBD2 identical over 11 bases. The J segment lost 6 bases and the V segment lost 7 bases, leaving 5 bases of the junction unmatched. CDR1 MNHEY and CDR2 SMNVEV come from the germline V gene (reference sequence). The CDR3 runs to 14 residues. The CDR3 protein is CASKDSGGGNEQFF. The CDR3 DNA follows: TGTGCCAGCAAGGATAGCGGGGGGGGCAATGAGCAGTTCTTC.